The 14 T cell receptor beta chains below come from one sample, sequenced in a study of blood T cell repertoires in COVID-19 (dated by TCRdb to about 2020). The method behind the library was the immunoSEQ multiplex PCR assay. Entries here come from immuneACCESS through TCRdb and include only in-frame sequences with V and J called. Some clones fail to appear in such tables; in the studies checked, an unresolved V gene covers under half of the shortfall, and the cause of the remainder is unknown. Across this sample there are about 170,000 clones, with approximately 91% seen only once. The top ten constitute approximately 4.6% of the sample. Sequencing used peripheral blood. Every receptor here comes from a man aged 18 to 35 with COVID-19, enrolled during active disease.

DNA of the CDR3: TGTGCCAGTAGTAGGACAGGGGCGGCTGAAAAACTGTTTTTT. As protein: CASSRTGAAEKLFF. The V call is TRBV19, the J call TRBJ1-4, with TRBD1 matching over 9 bases. The CDR3 spans 14 residues. Germline assignment: CDR1 LNHDA and CDR2 SQIVND (reference sequence). The J segment lost 7 bases and the V segment lost 4 bases, leaving 4 bases of the junction unmatched.

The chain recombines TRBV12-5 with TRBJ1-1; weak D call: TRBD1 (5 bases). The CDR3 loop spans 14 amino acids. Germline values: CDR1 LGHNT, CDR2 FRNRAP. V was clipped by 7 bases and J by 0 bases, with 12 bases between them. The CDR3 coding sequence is TGTGCTAGTGCCCGAGACAGCATGAACACTGAAGCTTTCTTT. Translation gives CASARDSMNTEAFF. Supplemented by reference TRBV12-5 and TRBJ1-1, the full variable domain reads DARVTQTPRHKVTEMGQEVTMRCQPILGHNTVFWYRQTMMQGLELLAYFRNRAPLDDSGMPKDRFSAEMPDATLATLKIQPSEPRDSAVYFCASARDSMNTEAFFGQGTRLTVV.

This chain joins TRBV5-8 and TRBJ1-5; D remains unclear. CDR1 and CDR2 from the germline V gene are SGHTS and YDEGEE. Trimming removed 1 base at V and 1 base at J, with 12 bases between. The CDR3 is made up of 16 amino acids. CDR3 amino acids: CASSLNPGSSNQPQHF. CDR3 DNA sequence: TGTGCCAGCAGCTTGAATCCGGGGTCAAGCAATCAGCCCCAGCATTTT.

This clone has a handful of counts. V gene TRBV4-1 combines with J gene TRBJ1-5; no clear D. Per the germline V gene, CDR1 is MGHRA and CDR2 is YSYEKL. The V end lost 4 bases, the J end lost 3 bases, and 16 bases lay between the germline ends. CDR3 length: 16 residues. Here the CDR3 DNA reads TGCGCCAGCAGCCGAAATCCCCCTGGAGCCAATCAGCCCCAGCATTTT. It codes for CASSRNPPGANQPQHF.

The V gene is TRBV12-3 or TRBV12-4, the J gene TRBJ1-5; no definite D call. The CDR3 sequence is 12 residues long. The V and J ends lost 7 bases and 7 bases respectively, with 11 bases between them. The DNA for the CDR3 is TGTGCCAGCACAAGGGAGTCACAGCCCCAGCATTTT. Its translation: CASTRESQPQHF.

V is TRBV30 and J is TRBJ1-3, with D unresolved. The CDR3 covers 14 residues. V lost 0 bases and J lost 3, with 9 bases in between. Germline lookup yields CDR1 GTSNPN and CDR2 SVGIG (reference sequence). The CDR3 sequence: CAWSVGADGNTIYF. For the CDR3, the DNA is TGTGCCTGGAGTGTAGGAGCGGATGGAAACACCATATATTTT.

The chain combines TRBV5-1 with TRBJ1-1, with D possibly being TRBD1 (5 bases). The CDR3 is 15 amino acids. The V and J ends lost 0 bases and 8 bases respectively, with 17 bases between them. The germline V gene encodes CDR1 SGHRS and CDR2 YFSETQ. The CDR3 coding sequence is TGCGCCAGCAGCTTGGGGATGGGGGGAGCCAGGGAAGCTTTCTTT. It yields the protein CASSLGMGGAREAFF. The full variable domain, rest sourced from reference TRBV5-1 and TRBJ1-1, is KAGVTQTPRYLIKTRGQQVTLSCSPISGHRSVSWYQQTPGQGLQFLFEYFSETQRNKGNFPGRFSGRQFSNSRSEMNVSTLELGDSALYLCASSLGMGGAREAFFGQGTRLTVV.

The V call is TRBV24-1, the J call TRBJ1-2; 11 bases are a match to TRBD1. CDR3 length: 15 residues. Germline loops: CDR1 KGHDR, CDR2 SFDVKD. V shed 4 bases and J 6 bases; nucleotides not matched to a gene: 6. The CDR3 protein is CATSDPGQGANGYTF. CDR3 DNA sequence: TGTGCCACCAGTGACCCTGGACAGGGGGCCAATGGCTACACCTTC.

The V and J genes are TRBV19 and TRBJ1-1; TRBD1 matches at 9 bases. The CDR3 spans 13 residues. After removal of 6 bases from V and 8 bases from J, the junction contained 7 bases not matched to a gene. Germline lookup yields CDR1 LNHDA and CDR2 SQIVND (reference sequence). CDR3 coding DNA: TGTGCCAGTAGCCGGGACAGGGAGACCGAAGCTTTCTTT. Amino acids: CASSRDRETEAFF. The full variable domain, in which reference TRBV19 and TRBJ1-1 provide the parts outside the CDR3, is DGGITQSPKYLFRKEGQNVTLSCEQNLNHDAMYWYRQDPGQGLRLIYYSQIVNDFQKGDIAEGYSVSREKKESFPLTVTSAQKNPTAFYLCASSRDRETEAFFGQGTRLTVV.

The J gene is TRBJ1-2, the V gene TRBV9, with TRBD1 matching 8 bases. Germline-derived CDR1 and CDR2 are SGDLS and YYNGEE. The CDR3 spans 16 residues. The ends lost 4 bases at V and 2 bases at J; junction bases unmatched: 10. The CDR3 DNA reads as TGTGCCAGCAGCTTCCGATCGGGACAGGCAAACTATGGCTACACCTTC. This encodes CASSFRSGQANYGYTF.

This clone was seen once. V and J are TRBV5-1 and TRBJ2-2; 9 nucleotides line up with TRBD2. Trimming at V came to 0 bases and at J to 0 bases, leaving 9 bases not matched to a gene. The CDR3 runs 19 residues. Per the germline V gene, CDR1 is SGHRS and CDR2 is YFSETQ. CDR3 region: CASSLAVAGVTANTGELFF. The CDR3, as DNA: TGCGCCAGCAGCTTGGCAGTAGCGGGAGTAACAGCGAACACCGGGGAGCTGTTTTTT.

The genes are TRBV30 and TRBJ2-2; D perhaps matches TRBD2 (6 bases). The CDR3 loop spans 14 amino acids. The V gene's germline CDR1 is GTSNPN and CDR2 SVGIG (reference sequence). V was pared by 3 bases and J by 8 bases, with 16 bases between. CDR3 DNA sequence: TGTGCCTGGAGGCCCGGGGTGGGGAGGGGGGAGCTGTTTTTT. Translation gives CAWRPGVGRGELFF.

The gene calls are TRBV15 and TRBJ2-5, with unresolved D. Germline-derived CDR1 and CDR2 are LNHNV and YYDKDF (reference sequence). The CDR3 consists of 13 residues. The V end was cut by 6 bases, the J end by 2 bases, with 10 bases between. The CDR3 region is CATSPRIQETQYF. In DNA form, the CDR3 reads TGTGCCACCAGTCCCAGGATTCAAGAGACCCAGTACTTC.

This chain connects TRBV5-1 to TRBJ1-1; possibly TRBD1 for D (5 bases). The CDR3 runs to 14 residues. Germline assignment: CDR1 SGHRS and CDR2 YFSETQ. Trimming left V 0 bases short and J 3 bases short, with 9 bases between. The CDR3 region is CASSLGGADTEAFF. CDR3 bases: TGCGCCAGCAGCTTGGGTGGGGCGGACACTGAAGCTTTCTTT. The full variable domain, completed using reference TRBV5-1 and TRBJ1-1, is KAGVTQTPRYLIKTRGQQVTLSCSPISGHRSVSWYQQTPGQGLQFLFEYFSETQRNKGNFPGRFSGRQFSNSRSEMNVSTLELGDSALYLCASSLGGADTEAFFGQGTRLTVV.